Sequencing of this T cell receptor (beta chain) was carried out in a study of T cell repertoires in aging, cancer and after chemotherapy. Across the whole study: Donor ages fell into six groups from 30 or younger up to 70 or older. Chronic lymphocytic leukemia patients on fludarabine- or bendamustine-based regimens gave paired samples before and after chemotherapy. Study-wide results and limits: Untreated cancer patients had significantly lower blood TCR diversity than age-matched healthy donors.

V gave up 4 bases and J gave up 3 bases, with 7 bases separating them. CDR1 is SQVTM, CDR2 ANQGSEA, per germline. This CDR3 has 11 residues. Amplification of TCR beta used genomic DNA extracted from peripheral blood. This clonotype is deemed medium-sized (0.01 to 0.1%). No antigen is known for it. Multiplex touch-down PCR with TRB-A/B primers amplified rearranged V-D-J TRB sequences. TCRdb processed the multiplex PCR reads anew with MiXCR; each CDR3 protein has one entry. The sample includes 4,300 or so distinct CDR3 sequences, about a quarter of them seen just once. The receptor was derived from a human donor with a blood cancer. The chain has TRBV29-1 and TRBJ2-7, with D unresolved. The sample comprised blood. The CDR3 loop is CSVGSSYEQYF. As DNA, the CDR3 is TGCAGCGTTGGATCCAGCTACGAGCAGTACTTC.